This T cell receptor (beta chain) came from a study of blood T cell repertoires in COVID-19. Study details: PBMCs, B-cell-depleted T cells, or T cells provided the cDNA or gDNA that made up the material.

Authors' data handling: Scientists estimated how many nucleated cells there were by amplifying reference gene primers. The method was immunoSEQ multiplex PCR; TCRdb's version includes in-frame clones alone and lacks a portion of them. That table gives V, J and clone size, and the DNA gave D and trimming. Altogether around 150,000 clones are present, over 80% being singletons, with the ten largest covering roughly 2.5%. The germline gives CDR1 LGHDT, CDR2 YNNKEL (reference sequence). V trimming: 4 bases; J trimming: 7 bases; junction bases outside the gene matches: 6. The CDR3 contains 15 residues. The sequencing input was peripheral blood. This chain joins TRBV3-1 (or the pseudogene TRBV3-2) and TRBJ2-2, with 10 bases matching TRBD1. This clonotype originated in a man in his forties or fifties with active COVID-19. The CDR3 loop is CASSPDRGPGGELFF. The CDR3 nucleotides read TGTGCCAGCAGCCCCGACAGGGGGCCGGGCGGGGAGCTGTTTTTT.